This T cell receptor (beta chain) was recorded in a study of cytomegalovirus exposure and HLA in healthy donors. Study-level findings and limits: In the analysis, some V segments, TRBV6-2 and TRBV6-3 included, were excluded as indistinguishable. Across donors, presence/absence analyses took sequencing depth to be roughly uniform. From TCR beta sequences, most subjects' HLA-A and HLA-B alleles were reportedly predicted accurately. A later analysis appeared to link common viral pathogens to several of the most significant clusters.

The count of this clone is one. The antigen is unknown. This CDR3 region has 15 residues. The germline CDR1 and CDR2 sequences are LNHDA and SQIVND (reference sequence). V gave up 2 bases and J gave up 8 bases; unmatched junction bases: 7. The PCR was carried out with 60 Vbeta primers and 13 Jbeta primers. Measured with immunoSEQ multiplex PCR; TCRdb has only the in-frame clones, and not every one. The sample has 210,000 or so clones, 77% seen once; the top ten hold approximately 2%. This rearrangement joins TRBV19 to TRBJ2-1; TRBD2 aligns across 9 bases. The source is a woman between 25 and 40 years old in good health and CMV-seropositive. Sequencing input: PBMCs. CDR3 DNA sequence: TGTGCCAGTAGTATAACTGCGGGAGGGTGGGATGAGCAGTTCTTC. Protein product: CASSITAGGWDEQFF.